The 23 T cell receptor beta chains listed next were all sequenced from one sample in a study of blood T cell repertoires in COVID-19. The protocol was immunoSEQ multiplex PCR, while the TCRdb copy is restricted to in-frame clones and leaves out a portion. This table holds over 200,000 clones, about nine tenths found once. Material: peripheral blood. These receptor sequences come from a young man with COVID-19, enrolled during active disease.

The chain employs TRBV29-1 and TRBJ1-1; D uncertain. Germline V gene lookup returns CDR1 SQVTM and CDR2 ANQGSEA. The CDR3 contains 13 residues. Deletions cut 4 bases from V and 2 bases from J, with 11 bases between. In DNA form, the CDR3 reads TGCAGCGTTGTGAGCAGGTTAAACACTGAAGCTTTCTTT. This translates into CSVVSRLNTEAFF.

J is TRBJ1-1 and V is TRBV7-3; D is undetermined. CDR3 length equals 15 residues. Trimming cost V 5 bases and J 1 base, with 14 bases left between them. Germline V lookup: CDR1 SGHTA, CDR2 FQGTGA. This CDR3 is CASSLGGGPNTEAFF. Here the CDR3 DNA reads TGTGCCAGCAGCCTTGGTGGAGGGCCGAACACTGAAGCTTTCTTT.

The chain combines TRBV9 with TRBJ2-1, with 10 nucleotides matching TRBD1. CDR1 and CDR2 from the germline V gene are SGDLS and YYNGEE. With V trimmed by 1 base and J by 7 bases, 11 bases remained unmatched. The CDR3 totals 17 residues. This CDR3 is CASSVMLTGQGLNEQFF. In nucleotides, the CDR3 is TGTGCCAGCAGCGTAATGCTCACGGGACAGGGGTTAAATGAGCAGTTCTTC.

The chain joins TRBV4-1 to TRBJ1-5; 7 nucleotides line up with TRBD1. The V segment lost 0 bases and the J segment 4 bases; nucleotides outside the gene matches: 0. The germline V gene has CDR1 MGHRA and CDR2 YSYEKL. This CDR3 has 14 residues. Written as DNA, the CDR3 is TGCGCCAGCAGCCAAGAACAGGGGAATCAGCCCCAGCATTTT. As protein: CASSQEQGNQPQHF.

The rearrangement links TRBV11-2 to TRBJ2-3; D not certain. Germline V gene data show CDR1 as SGHAT and CDR2 as FQNNGV. With 2 bases removed from V and 4 bases from J, the gap between germline ends came to 10 bases. The CDR3 has 14 residues. This CDR3 reads CASSLILAADTQYF. CDR3 coding DNA: TGTGCCAGCAGCTTAATCTTAGCCGCAGATACGCAGTATTTT.

The chain joins TRBV4-2 to TRBJ2-6; tentative D call: TRBD1 (6 bases). Trimming removed 1 base at V and 3 bases at J, with 22 bases between. CDR1 and CDR2 (germline): LGHNA, YNFKEQ. The CDR3 extends over 20 amino acids. The CDR3 loop is CASSQVHGQTSSGGANVLTF. CDR3 bases: TGTGCCAGCAGCCAAGTACACGGACAGACGTCTTCAGGTGGGGCCAACGTCCTGACTTTC.

The chain couples TRBV5-4 to TRBJ2-3; 10 positions agree with TRBD1. V trimming: 1 base; J trimming: 3 bases; junction bases outside the gene matches: 5. CDR1 and CDR2 (germline): SGHNT, YYREEE (reference sequence). The CDR3 has 16 residues. DNA for the CDR3: TGTGCCAGCAGCTTGACGACAGGGGGCCCAACAGATACGCAGTATTTT. Translating gives CASSLTTGGPTDTQYF.

The chain links TRBV19 to TRBJ1-1, with 8 positions matching TRBD1. Germline V CDR1 and CDR2: LNHDA, SQIVND (reference sequence). The CDR3 runs to 16 residues. The junction had 16 bases not matched to a gene; V was cut back by 8 bases and J by 5 bases. The CDR3 bases are TGTGCCAGTCGCCGGGGAGGGCAGGGGGCAAGGACTGAAGCTTTCTTT. It translates to CASRRGGQGARTEAFF.

J is TRBJ2-1 and V is TRBV6-2 or TRBV6-3; TRBD1 might be the D (6 bases). The germline V gene encodes CDR1 MNHEY and CDR2 SVGEGT. Trimming stripped 6 bases from V and 0 bases from J, with 18 bases between. This CDR3 is 17 amino acids long. The CDR3, as DNA: TGTGCCAGCAGCCCCCTCCCCGACAGGAGCTCCTACAATGAGCAGTTCTTC. Encoded protein: CASSPLPDRSSYNEQFF.

The V call is TRBV2, the J call TRBJ1-5; the match to TRBD1 covers 9 bases. The CDR3 runs 17 residues. Losses at the gene ends were 2 bases for V and 3 bases for J; bases not matched to a gene: 8. Looked up from germline, CDR1 is SNHLY and CDR2 is FYNNEI. The CDR3 sequence: CASSEQSGQGFNQPQHF. Here the CDR3 DNA reads TGTGCCAGCAGTGAACAGTCGGGACAGGGCTTCAATCAGCCCCAGCATTTT.

This chain connects TRBV4-2 to TRBJ2-7; 8 positions match TRBD2. CDR1 LGHNA and CDR2 YNFKEQ come from the germline V gene. Trimming removed 3 bases from V and 4 bases from J; junction bases left unmatched: 8. The CDR3 is 15 residues long. CDR3 in amino acids: CASSHVGPGGYEQYF. For the CDR3, the DNA is TGTGCCAGCAGCCACGTCGGCCCGGGAGGGTACGAGCAGTACTTC.

V usage is TRBV18 and J usage is TRBJ1-2; TRBD1 aligns across 8 bases. This CDR3 region has 15 residues. V was clipped by 2 bases and J by 7 bases; unmatched bases: 9. Germline loops: CDR1 KGHSH, CDR2 LQKENI. The CDR3 sequence: CASSPSEDRVFGYTF. CDR3 nucleotides: TGTGCCAGCTCACCAAGTGAGGACAGGGTTTTTGGCTACACCTTC.

The chain carries TRBV18 and TRBJ1-4; TRBD1 might be the D (5 bases). This CDR3 has 16 amino acids. CDR1 and CDR2 (germline): KGHSH, LQKENI. V lost 0 bases and J 7 bases, leaving 15 bases between the germline ends. The CDR3 sequence: CASSPPGLKEVEKLFF. The CDR3 DNA reads as TGTGCCAGCTCACCACCGGGACTCAAAGAGGTTGAAAAACTGTTTTTT.

The chain couples TRBV7-9 to TRBJ1-1, with D possibly being TRBD1 (5 bases). The CDR3 covers 15 residues. Germline V gene data show CDR1 as SEHNR and CDR2 as FQNEAQ (reference sequence). V was pared by 3 bases and J by 8 bases, with 19 bases between. CDR3 region: CASSFSGASAAEAFF. CDR3 DNA: TGTGCCAGCAGCTTTAGTGGGGCCAGCGCGGCCGAAGCTTTCTTT.

V is TRBV11-2 and J is TRBJ1-6; 8 bases map to TRBD1. The CDR3 runs 14 residues. Germline CDR1 and CDR2: SGHAT and FQNNGV. The junction had 4 bases not matched to a gene; V was cut back by 5 bases and J by 7 bases. The CDR3 reads CASSPGQGNSPLHF. CDR3 sequence (DNA): TGTGCCAGCAGCCCAGGACAGGGAAATTCACCCCTCCACTTT.

The CDR3 spells CASSQAAGARYTQYF. CDR3 DNA sequence: TGTGCCAGCAGCCAAGCAGCGGGAGCGCGTTATACGCAGTATTTT. The chain uses TRBV3-1 (or the pseudogene TRBV3-2) and TRBJ2-3; 8 nucleotides match TRBD2. CDR1 and CDR2 from the germline V gene are LGHDT and YNNKEL (reference sequence). This CDR3 contains 15 residues. Unmatched junction bases numbered 7, after V lost 1 base and J lost 7 bases.

This chain links TRBV5-1 with TRBJ2-2; 7 positions match TRBD1. Germline V gives CDR1 SGHRS, CDR2 YFSETQ. J was trimmed by 2 bases and V by 0 bases; bases with no gene match: 1. The CDR3 extends over 15 amino acids. CDR3 sequence (DNA): TGCGCCAGCAGCTTGGACAGGGGTAACACCGGGGAGCTGTTTTTT. The encoded protein is CASSLDRGNTGELFF.

This clone was detected only once. The rearrangement uses TRBV6-2 or TRBV6-3 and TRBJ1-1; TRBD1 agrees at 9 bases. V shed 2 bases, J shed 3 bases, and the junction held 4 bases outside the gene matches. This CDR3 has 15 amino acids. Per germline, CDR1 MNHEY and CDR2 SVGEGT. CDR3 residues: CASSYGGQGYTEAFF. The CDR3, as DNA: TGTGCCAGCAGTTACGGGGGACAGGGATACACTGAAGCTTTCTTT.

The chain uses TRBV3-1 (or the pseudogene TRBV3-2) and TRBJ2-3; D unclear. Germline V lookup: CDR1 LGHDT, CDR2 YNNKEL (reference sequence). The CDR3 covers 14 residues. The ends were cut back, 4 bases at V and 1 base at J, with 9 bases in the middle. The DNA for the CDR3 is TGTGCCAGCAGCCCCAGCGCCGGCACAGATACGCAGTATTTT. It yields the protein CASSPSAGTDTQYF.

As regards this clone: This CDR3 is also generated by other DNA sequences in the sample. This chain uses TRBV27 with TRBJ1-5; no firm D call. Trimming stripped 3 bases from V and 7 bases from J, with 7 bases between. This CDR3 region has 12 residues. Germline CDR1 is MNHEY and CDR2 is SMNVEV (reference sequence). CDR3: CASSFPGQPQHF. CDR3 nucleotide sequence: TGTGCCAGCAGTTTTCCTGGCCAGCCCCAGCATTTT.

This rearrangement joins TRBV7-2 to TRBJ2-3; 12 bases align to TRBD1. The germline V gene encodes CDR1 SGHTA and CDR2 FQGNSA. Germline trimming cut 4 bases from V and 4 bases from J; bases unmatched to any gene: 0. The length of the CDR3 is 14 residues. CDR3: CASSWDRGPDTQYF. The CDR3 nucleotides read TGTGCCAGCAGCTGGGACAGGGGGCCAGATACGCAGTATTTT.

This clone came up a few times. The gene calls are TRBV6-4 and TRBJ2-1, with 14 bases lining up with TRBD2. With 3 bases clipped from V and 9 bases from J, the junction kept 7 bases outside the gene matches. The CDR3 has 16 amino acids. Germline V gene data show CDR1 as MRHNA and CDR2 as SNTAGT. CDR3 sequence reads: CASSEGGTSGRSEQFF. The CDR3 region has the DNA TGTGCCAGCAGTGAAGGAGGGACTAGCGGGAGAAGTGAGCAGTTCTTC.

The chain is built from TRBV3-1 (or the pseudogene TRBV3-2) and TRBJ2-3, with D possibly matching TRBD2 (5 bases). The CDR3 has 14 amino acids. CDR1 and CDR2 (germline): LGHDT, YNNKEL (reference sequence). V dropped 1 base and J dropped 4 bases, with 9 bases sitting between them. This chain's CDR3 is CASSQGILADTQYF. CDR3 nucleotide sequence: TGTGCCAGCAGCCAAGGCATACTAGCAGATACGCAGTATTTT.